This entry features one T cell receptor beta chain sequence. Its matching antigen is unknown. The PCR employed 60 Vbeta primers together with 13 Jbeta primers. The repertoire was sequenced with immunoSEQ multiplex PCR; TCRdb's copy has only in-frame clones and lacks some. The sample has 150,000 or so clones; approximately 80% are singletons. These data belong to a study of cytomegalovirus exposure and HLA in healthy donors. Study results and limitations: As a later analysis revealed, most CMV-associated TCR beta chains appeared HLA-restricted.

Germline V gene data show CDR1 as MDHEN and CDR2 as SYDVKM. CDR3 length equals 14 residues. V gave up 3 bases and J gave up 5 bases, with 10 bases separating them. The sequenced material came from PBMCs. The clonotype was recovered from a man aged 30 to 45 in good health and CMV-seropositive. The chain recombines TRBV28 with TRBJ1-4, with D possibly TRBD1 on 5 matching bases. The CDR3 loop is CASSFTGVNEKLFF. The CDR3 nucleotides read TGTGCCAGCAGTTTTACAGGCGTGAATGAAAAACTGTTTTTT.